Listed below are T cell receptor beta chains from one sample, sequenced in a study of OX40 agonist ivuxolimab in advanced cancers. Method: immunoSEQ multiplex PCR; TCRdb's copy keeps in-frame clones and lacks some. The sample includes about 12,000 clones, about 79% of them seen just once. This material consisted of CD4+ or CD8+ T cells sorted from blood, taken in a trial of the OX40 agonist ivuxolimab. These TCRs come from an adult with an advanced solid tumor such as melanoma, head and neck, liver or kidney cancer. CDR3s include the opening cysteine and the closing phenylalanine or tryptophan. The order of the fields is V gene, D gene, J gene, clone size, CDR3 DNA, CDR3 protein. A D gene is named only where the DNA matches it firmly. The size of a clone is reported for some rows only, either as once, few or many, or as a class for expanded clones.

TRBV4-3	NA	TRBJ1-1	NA	TGCGCCAGCAGCCAAGATCGGGGCAGTTTTGTCGGCACTGAAGCTTTCTTT	CASSQDRGSFVGTEAFF
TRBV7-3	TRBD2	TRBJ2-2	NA	TGTGCCAGCAGCTTCCCCGGGGAGGGTTCGAACACCGGGGAGCTGTTTTTT	CASSFPGEGSNTGELFF
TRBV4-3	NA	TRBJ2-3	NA	TGCGCCAGCAGCCAAGGGAATAGGGTGGGCGATACGCAGTATTTT	CASSQGNRVGDTQYF
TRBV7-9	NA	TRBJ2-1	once	TGTGCCAGCAGCTTAGCCTTGGACAATGAGCAGTTCTTC	CASSLALDNEQFF
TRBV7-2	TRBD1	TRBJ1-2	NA	TGTGCCAGCAGCCGGACAGGCCCCTATGGCTACACCTTC	CASSRTGPYGYTF
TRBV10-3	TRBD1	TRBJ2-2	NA	TGTGCCATCAGTGAGTCGGGACAGGGATTGACCGGGGAGCTGTTTTTT	CAISESGQGLTGELFF
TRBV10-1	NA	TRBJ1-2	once	TGCGCCAGCAGTGAGGCAGGCGGCTATGGCTACACCTTC	CASSEAGGYGYTF
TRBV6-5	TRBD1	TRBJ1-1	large	TGTGCCAGCAGTTACTCCACAGGGGGCACTGAAGCTTTCTTT	CASSYSTGGTEAFF
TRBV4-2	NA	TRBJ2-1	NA	TGTGCCAGCAGCCAACGAAAAGATGAGCAGTTCTTC	CASSQRKDEQFF
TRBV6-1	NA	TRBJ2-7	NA	TGTGCCAGCAGTGAAGGTGAATCTGGCGAGCAGTACTTC	CASSEGESGEQYF
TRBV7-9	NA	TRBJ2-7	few	TGTGCCAGCAGTATGTACCTACACGAGCAGTACTTC	CASSMYLHEQYF
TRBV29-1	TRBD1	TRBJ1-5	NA	TGCAGCGTTGAGAGCCGGGACAGGGGGGGTCAGCCCCAGCATTTT	CSVESRDRGGQPQHF
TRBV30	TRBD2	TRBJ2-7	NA	TGTGCCTGGAGTGAGGGACTAGCGGGAGACGGGGGGTACTTC	CAWSEGLAGDGGYF
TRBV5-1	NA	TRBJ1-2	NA	TGCGCCAGCAGCCCGGGGGGGTCCCAGGATGGCTACACCTTC	CASSPGGSQDGYTF
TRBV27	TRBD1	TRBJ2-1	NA	TGTGCCAGCAGTTATACCGGGACAGGATGGAATGAGCAGTTCTTC	CASSYTGTGWNEQFF
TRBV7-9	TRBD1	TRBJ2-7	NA	TGTGCCAGCAGCTCACAGGGGTCGTACGAGCAGTACTTC	CASSSQGSYEQYF